This TCR beta chain was sequenced for a study of T cells in Graves' hyperthyroidism and ophthalmopathy. TCR beta CDR3 region amplification was performed from RNA transcripts. The study used the HTBI primer set for a first-round RT-PCR of the TCR CDR3. TCRdb re-derived calls from the multiplex PCR reads in MiXCR, one entry per CDR3 protein. The data contain about 130,000 distinct CDR3 sequences, roughly 23% of them singletons. This clonotype was recorded at least ten times. The TCR originated in a woman aged 50 to 65 with Graves' hyperthyroidism that later progressed to Graves' ophthalmopathy. Material for sequencing was blood.

The CDR3 protein is CASSLRVTTEAFF. CDR3 bases: TGCGCCAGCAGCTTGAGGGTGACCACTGAAGCTTTCTTT. The chain uses TRBV5-1 and TRBJ1-1; D is ambiguous. The germline V gene has CDR1 SGHRS and CDR2 YFSETQ. V was pared by 1 base and J by 4 bases, with 8 bases between. The CDR3 is 13 residues long.